This T cell receptor beta chain originates from a study of T-cell memory formation after mild COVID-19. Study summary: The study found TCR clusters largely donor specific. Study results and caveats: Pre-infection memory carried some responding clones, suggesting that cross-reactive memory joined. Largely, contracting CD4+ clones fell within CM and EM, and contracting CD8+ clones within EMRA.

UMIs and sample barcodes were carried by the TCR alpha and TCR beta cDNA libraries that 5'RACE produced using constant-segment primers. One entry per CDR3 protein, called by TCRdb with MiXCR from the 5' RACE reads. The repertoire holds 450,000 or so distinct CDR3 sequences, with nearly 25% as singletons. Germline lookup yields CDR1 LGHDT and CDR2 YNNKEL (reference sequence). CDR3 size: 14 residues. V lost 4 bases to trimming and J lost 0 bases, with 10 bases between them. This clonotype was observed a handful of times. Antigen unknown. The TCR comes from an adult woman who had mild COVID-19 (a few samples of this study predate the infection). Cell type and time point are not known. This chain joins TRBV3-1 and TRBJ2-7; D is unclear. The sample comprised PBMCs or a T cell subset sorted from them (not recorded which). The CDR3 DNA is TGTGCCAGCAGCCGATTGGTGGGCTCCTACGAGCAGTACTTC. It translates to CASSRLVGSYEQYF.